This TCR beta chain was captured in a study of blood T cell repertoires in COVID-19. Germline V CDR1 and CDR2: DFQATT, SNEGSKA (reference sequence). This CDR3 is built from 11 residues. V was pared by 4 bases and J by 1 base, with 4 bases between. Assay used: immunoSEQ multiplex PCR; TCRdb lists only in-frame clones, some missing. The table includes roughly 200,000 clones, roughly 94% detected once. The TCR originated in a man in his thirties or forties with COVID-19, enrolled during active disease. V is TRBV20-1 and J is TRBJ1-1; D gene uncertain. Source material: peripheral blood. CDR3: CSANKNTEAFF. In DNA, the CDR3 is TGCAGTGCTAACAAGAACACTGAAGCTTTCTTT.